What follows are 19 T cell receptor beta chains derived from one specimen sequenced in a study of cytomegalovirus exposure and HLA in healthy donors. The PCR was carried out with 60 Vbeta primers and 13 Jbeta primers. The data were produced by immunoSEQ multiplex PCR, yet TCRdb's version contains in-frame clones alone and is incomplete. The data show 170,000 or so clones, over 70% seen once. The specimen sequenced was PBMCs. These receptor sequences come from a woman aged 50 to 65 in good health and CMV-seropositive.

This chain joins TRBV25-1 and TRBJ1-1; 7 nucleotides align to TRBD1. V lost 8 bases, J lost 4 bases, and 7 bases stayed unmatched. The CDR3 contains 13 residues. Per germline, CDR1 MGHDK and CDR2 SYGVNS. This CDR3 reads CASQTGFSTEAFF. DNA of the CDR3: TGTGCCAGCCAGACAGGGTTTAGCACTGAAGCTTTCTTT.

This chain connects TRBV5-1 to TRBJ1-1, with D maybe TRBD1 (6 bases). Looked up from germline, CDR1 is SGHRS and CDR2 is YFSETQ. V dropped 3 bases and J dropped 0 bases, with 15 bases sitting between them. CDR3 length: 16 amino acids. CDR3 amino acids: CASSSGLQGMNTEAFF. CDR3 coding DNA: TGCGCCAGCAGCTCCGGCCTCCAGGGGATGAACACTGAAGCTTTCTTT.

This clone has just a few counts. The chain links TRBV30 to TRBJ1-1; 9 bases map to TRBD1. The CDR3 is 16 residues long. The germline gives CDR1 GTSNPN, CDR2 SVGIG (reference sequence). The V and J ends lost 4 bases and 5 bases, in that order; junction bases with no gene match: 14. The CDR3 DNA reads as TGTGCCTGGAACTCACCCCCGGGACAGGGCGGTACTGAAGCTTTCTTT. It specifies CAWNSPPGQGGTEAFF.

This clone was seen more than once but under ten times. V and J are TRBV6-5 and TRBJ2-7, with 9 bases lining up with TRBD2. This CDR3 has 14 residues. CDR1 and CDR2 (germline): MNHEY, SVGAGI. J lost 5 bases, V lost 6 bases, and 8 bases had no gene match. The CDR3 loop is CASRRGLASDEQYF. The CDR3 bases are TGTGCCAGCAGGAGGGGACTAGCCAGCGACGAGCAGTACTTC.

The chain recombines TRBV6-1 with TRBJ2-1, with TRBD2 matching over 8 bases. Germline CDR1 is MNHNS and CDR2 is SASEGT. CDR3 size: 15 residues. V trimming: 6 bases; J trimming: 3 bases; junction bases outside the gene matches: 7. This CDR3 reads CASSVHAGGYNEQFF. CDR3 coding DNA: TGTGCCAGCAGCGTCCATGCGGGGGGCTACAATGAGCAGTTCTTC.

This chain connects TRBV6-5 to TRBJ1-2; 7 nucleotides line up with TRBD1. The germline V gene encodes CDR1 MNHEY and CDR2 SVGAGI. The CDR3 totals 14 residues. The V segment lost 6 bases and the J segment 5 bases; nucleotides outside the gene matches: 9. CDR3 residues: CASRRGTALYGYTF. The CDR3 DNA reads TGTGCCAGCAGACGTGGGACAGCATTATATGGCTACACCTTC.

J is TRBJ1-3 and V is TRBV19; TRBD1 is a possible D gene (5 bases). V lost 4 bases and J 8 bases, leaving 18 bases between the germline ends. Germline V gives CDR1 LNHDA, CDR2 SQIVND (reference sequence). CDR3 length: 15 amino acids. In DNA, the CDR3 is TGTGCCAGTAGTACCCGGCCAGGGAGGGGAGACACCATATATTTT. Its protein is CASSTRPGRGDTIYF.

The chain employs TRBV7-2 and TRBJ2-7; 8 positions match TRBD2. Germline loops: CDR1 SGHTA, CDR2 FQGNSA. V dropped 6 bases and J dropped 6; count of bases not matched to a gene: 16. This CDR3 has 16 residues. The CDR3 is CASRPVGGGGPSEQYF. CDR3 DNA sequence: TGTGCCAGCAGACCCGTCGGGGGGGGAGGGCCTTCCGAGCAGTACTTC.

This clone was counted between two and nine times. This sequence joins TRBV6-6 and TRBJ1-6; TRBD1 agrees at 8 bases. The CDR3 contains 14 residues. Germline CDR1 MNHNY, CDR2 SVGAGI (reference sequence). The J segment lost 8 bases and the V segment lost 4 bases, leaving 4 bases of the junction unmatched. The CDR3 nucleotides are TGTGCCAGCAGTTCGGGACAGGTTTATTCACCCCTCCACTTT. Its protein is CASSSGQVYSPLHF.

V usage is TRBV28 and J usage is TRBJ1-1; D possibly corresponds to TRBD1 (5 bases). Looked up from germline, CDR1 is MDHEN and CDR2 is SYDVKM. The CDR3 covers 15 residues. V was cut by 5 bases and J by 3 bases, with 16 bases left in between. Here the CDR3 reads CASSPYWGGDTEAFF. In nucleotides, the CDR3 is TGTGCCAGCAGTCCTTACTGGGGAGGGGACACTGAAGCTTTCTTT.

This sequence joins TRBV7-6 and TRBJ2-5; possibly TRBD2 for D (6 bases). This CDR3 region has 13 residues. Germline V gene data show CDR1 as SGHVS and CDR2 as FNYEAQ. V lost 3 bases, J lost 4 bases, and 9 bases lay in between. In nucleotides, the CDR3 is TGTGCCAGCAGCTTGGGGGGAGGAGAGACCCAGTACTTC. Its protein is CASSLGGGETQYF.

This chain links TRBV7-9 with TRBJ1-4; a possible D gene is TRBD1 (5 bases). The length of the CDR3 is 15 residues. Germline-derived CDR1 and CDR2 are SEHNR and FQNEAQ (reference sequence). The germline V and J ends were trimmed by 5 bases and 4 bases, with 14 bases remaining between them. CDR3 DNA sequence: TGTGCCAGCAGCCCTACCCCGGGGGTTAATGAAAAACTGTTTTTT. It specifies CASSPTPGVNEKLFF. Looking up the rest from reference TRBV7-9 and TRBJ1-4 gives the full variable domain: DTGVSQNPRHKITKRGQNVTFRCDPISEHNRLYWYRQTLGQGPEFLTYFQNEAQLEKSRLLSDRFSAERPKGSFSTLEIQRTEQGDSAMYLCASSPTPGVNEKLFFGSGTQLSVL.

The chain recombines TRBV29-1 with TRBJ2-7; 9 nucleotides line up with TRBD1. CDR1 and CDR2 from the germline V gene are SQVTM and ANQGSEA. Trimming cost V 6 bases and J 4 bases; bases outside gene matches: 13. This CDR3 region has 15 residues. The CDR3 is CSVDSQGAAGYEQYF. Here the CDR3 DNA reads TGCAGCGTCGATTCACAGGGGGCGGCGGGGTACGAGCAGTACTTC.

In the case of this clone: The junction does not match germline at one end; this may be a read error. The chain joins TRBV20-1 to TRBJ1-2; TRBD1 agrees at 7 bases. Germline V gives CDR1 DFQATT, CDR2 SNEGSKA (reference sequence). CDR3 size: 10 residues. The CDR3 here is CSAVQGVVHF. The DNA for the CDR3 is TGCAGTGCAGTCCAGGGGGTTGTCCACTTC.

This clone has more than one count but fewer than ten. In nucleotides, the CDR3 is TGCGCCAGCAGCTTACAACCCGAGACAGAGTTCGTCTCTGGGGCCAACGTCCTGACTTTC. Its protein product is CASSLQPETEFVSGANVLTF. The chain couples TRBV5-1 to TRBJ2-6; maybe TRBD1 (5 bases). The CDR3 is 20 residues long. The V end was cut by 2 bases, the J end by 0 bases, with 21 bases between. CDR1 and CDR2 from the germline V gene are SGHRS and YFSETQ.

This chain connects TRBV4-1 to TRBJ2-5; TRBD1 matches at 8 bases. The CDR3 is 15 amino acids. Germline V gives CDR1 MGHRA, CDR2 YSYEKL. V lost 4 bases and J lost 13; bases outside the gene matches: 17. The CDR3 here is CASSLHGTGGTSLYF. The DNA for the CDR3 is TGCGCCAGCAGCCTCCATGGGACAGGCGGGACTTCTCTGTACTTC.

This clone was observed a handful of times. V is TRBV30 and J is TRBJ1-3; no definite D call. Germline V gene lookup returns CDR1 GTSNPN and CDR2 SVGIG (reference sequence). This CDR3 contains 13 residues. Trimming stripped 4 bases from V and 4 bases from J, with 11 bases between. CDR3: CAWTTLTGNTIYF. The CDR3 coding sequence is TGTGCCTGGACCACTCTTACGGGAAACACCATATATTTT.

This chain connects TRBV6-1 to TRBJ2-3, with D tentatively TRBD2 (6 bases). Germline assignment: CDR1 MNHNS and CDR2 SASEGT. The CDR3 loop spans 15 amino acids. V dropped 11 bases and J dropped 2 bases, with 20 bases sitting between them. DNA for the CDR3: TGTGCCCTTCGAGGAGGCGGGGTTTCCACAGATACGCAGTATTTT. It specifies CALRGGGVSTDTQYF.

The chain couples TRBV5-4 to TRBJ2-3; the D gene is possibly TRBD1 (6 bases). The CDR3 is 13 amino acids. V lost 2 bases, J lost 6 bases, and 10 bases lay in between. Per germline, CDR1 SGHNT and CDR2 YYREEE (reference sequence). The CDR3 coding sequence is TGTGCCAGCAGCTTAGGACAGAGGGATACGCAGTATTTT. The encoded protein is CASSLGQRDTQYF.